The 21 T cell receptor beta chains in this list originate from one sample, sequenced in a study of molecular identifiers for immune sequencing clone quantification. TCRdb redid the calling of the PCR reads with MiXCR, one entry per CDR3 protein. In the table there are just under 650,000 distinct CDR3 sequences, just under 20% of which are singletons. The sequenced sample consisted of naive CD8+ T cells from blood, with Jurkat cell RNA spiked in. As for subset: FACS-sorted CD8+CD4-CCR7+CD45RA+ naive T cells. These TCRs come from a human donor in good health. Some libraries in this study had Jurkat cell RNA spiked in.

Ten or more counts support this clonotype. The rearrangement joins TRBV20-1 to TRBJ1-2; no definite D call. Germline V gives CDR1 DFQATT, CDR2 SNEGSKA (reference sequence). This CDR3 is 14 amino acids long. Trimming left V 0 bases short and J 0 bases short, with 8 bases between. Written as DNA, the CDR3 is TGCAGTGCTAGAGATGTGTCGACTAACTATGGCTACACCTTC. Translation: CSARDVSTNYGYTF.

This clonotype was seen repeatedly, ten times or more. The CDR3 loop reads CSVRGGPKNIQYF. The CDR3 DNA reads as TGCAGCGTTCGTGGGGGCCCCAAAAACATTCAGTACTTC. This chain connects TRBV29-1 to TRBJ2-4; maybe TRBD1 (6 bases). V dropped 5 bases and J dropped 2 bases, with 10 bases sitting between them. The CDR3 is made up of 13 amino acids. In germline, CDR1 is SQVTM, CDR2 ANQGSEA.

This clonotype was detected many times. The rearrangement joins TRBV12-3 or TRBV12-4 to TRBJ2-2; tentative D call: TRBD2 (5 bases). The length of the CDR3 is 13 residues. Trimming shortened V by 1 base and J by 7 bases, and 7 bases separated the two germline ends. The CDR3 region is CASSLGGGGELFF. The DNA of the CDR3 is TGTGCCAGCAGTTTAGGAGGAGGCGGGGAGCTGTTTTTT.

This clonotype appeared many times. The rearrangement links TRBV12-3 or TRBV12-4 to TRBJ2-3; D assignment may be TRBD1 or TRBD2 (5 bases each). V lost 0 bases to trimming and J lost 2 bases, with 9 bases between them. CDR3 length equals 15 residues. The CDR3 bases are TGTGCCAGCAGTTTAGCCGGGGCGACCACAGATACGCAGTATTTT. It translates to CASSLAGATTDTQYF.

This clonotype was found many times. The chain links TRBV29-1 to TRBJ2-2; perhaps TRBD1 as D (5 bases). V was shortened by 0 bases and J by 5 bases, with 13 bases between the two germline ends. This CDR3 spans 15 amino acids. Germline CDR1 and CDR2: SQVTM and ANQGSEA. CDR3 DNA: TGCAGCGTTGAAGATACGGTGGGGCCTACCGGGGAGCTGTTTTTT. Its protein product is CSVEDTVGPTGELFF.

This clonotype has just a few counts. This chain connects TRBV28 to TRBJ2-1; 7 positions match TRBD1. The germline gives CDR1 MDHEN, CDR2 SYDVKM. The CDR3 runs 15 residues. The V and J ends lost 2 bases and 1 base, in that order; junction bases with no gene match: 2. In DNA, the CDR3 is TGTGCCAGCAGTTTAGGGGGACAGTCCTACAATGAGCAGTTCTTC. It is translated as CASSLGGQSYNEQFF.

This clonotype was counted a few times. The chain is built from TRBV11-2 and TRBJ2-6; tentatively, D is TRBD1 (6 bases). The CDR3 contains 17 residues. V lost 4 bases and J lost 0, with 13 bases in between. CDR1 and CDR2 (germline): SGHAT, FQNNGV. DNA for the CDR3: TGTGCCAGCAGCTCTCGGACCAGGGGCTCTGGGGCCAACGTCCTGACTTTC. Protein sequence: CASSSRTRGSGANVLTF.

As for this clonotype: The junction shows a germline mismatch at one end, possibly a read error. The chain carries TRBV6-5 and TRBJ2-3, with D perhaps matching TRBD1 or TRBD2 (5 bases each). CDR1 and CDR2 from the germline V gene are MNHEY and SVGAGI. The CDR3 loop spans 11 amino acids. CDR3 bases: TGTGCCAGCAGGAGGGGAGATACGCAGTGTTTT. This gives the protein CASRRGDTQCF.

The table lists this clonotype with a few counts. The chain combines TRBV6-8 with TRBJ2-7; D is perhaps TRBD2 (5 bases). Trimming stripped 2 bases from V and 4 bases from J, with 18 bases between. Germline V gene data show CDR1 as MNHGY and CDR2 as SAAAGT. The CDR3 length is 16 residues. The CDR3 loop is CASSYGGERNNYEQYF. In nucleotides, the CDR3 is TGTGCCAGCAGTTACGGTGGGGAGCGGAACAATTACGAGCAGTACTTC.

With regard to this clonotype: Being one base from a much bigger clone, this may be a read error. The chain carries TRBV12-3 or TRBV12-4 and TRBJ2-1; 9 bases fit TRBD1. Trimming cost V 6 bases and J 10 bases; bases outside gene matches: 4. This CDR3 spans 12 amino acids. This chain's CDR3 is CASSPQGAEQFF. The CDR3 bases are TGTGCCAGCAGCCCACAGGGGGCCGAGCAGTTCTTC.

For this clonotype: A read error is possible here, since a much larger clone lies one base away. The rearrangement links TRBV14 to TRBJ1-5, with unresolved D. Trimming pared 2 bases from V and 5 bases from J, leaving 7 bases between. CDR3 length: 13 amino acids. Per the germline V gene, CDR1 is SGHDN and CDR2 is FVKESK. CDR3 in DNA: TGTGCCAGCAGCCAATCGTACGATCAGCCCCAGCATTTT. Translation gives CASSQSYDQPQHF.

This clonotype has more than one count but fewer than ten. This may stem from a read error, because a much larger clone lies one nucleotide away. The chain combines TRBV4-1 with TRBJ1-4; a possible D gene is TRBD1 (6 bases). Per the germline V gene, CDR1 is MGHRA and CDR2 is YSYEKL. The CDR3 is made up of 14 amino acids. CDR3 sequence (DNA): TGCGCCAGCAGCCAGCCGGGACAATTTGAAAAACTGTCTTTT. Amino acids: CASSQPGQFEKLSF.

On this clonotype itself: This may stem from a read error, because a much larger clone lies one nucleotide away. CDR3 bases: TGTGCCTGGAGTGTACTATCCTACAATGAGCAGTCCTTC. Its protein is CAWSVLSYNEQSF. J is TRBJ2-1 and V is TRBV30, with D uncertain. CDR1 is GTSNPN, CDR2 SVGIG, per germline (reference sequence). The CDR3 is made up of 13 amino acids.

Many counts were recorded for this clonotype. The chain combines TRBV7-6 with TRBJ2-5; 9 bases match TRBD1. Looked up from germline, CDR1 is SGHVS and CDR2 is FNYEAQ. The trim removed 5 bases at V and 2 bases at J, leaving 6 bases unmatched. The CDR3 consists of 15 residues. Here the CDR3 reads CASSLGTGFQETQYF. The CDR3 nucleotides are TGTGCCAGCAGCCTCGGGACAGGGTTTCAAGAGACCCAGTACTTC.

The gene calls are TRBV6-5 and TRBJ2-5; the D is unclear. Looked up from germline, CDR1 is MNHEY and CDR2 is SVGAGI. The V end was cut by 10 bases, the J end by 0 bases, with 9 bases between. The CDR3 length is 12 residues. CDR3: CANSMYQETQYF. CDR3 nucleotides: TGTGCCAACTCGATGTACCAAGAGACCCAGTACTTC.

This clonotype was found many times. The CDR3, as DNA: TGTGCCAGCAGCCCGGACCCTGTCGTGGACACCATATATTTT. This gives the protein CASSPDPVVDTIYF. The V and J genes are TRBV7-2 and TRBJ1-3; D uncertain. Germline-derived CDR1 and CDR2 are SGHTA and FQGNSA. The CDR3 runs 14 residues. Trimming removed 5 bases at V and 8 bases at J, with 16 bases between.

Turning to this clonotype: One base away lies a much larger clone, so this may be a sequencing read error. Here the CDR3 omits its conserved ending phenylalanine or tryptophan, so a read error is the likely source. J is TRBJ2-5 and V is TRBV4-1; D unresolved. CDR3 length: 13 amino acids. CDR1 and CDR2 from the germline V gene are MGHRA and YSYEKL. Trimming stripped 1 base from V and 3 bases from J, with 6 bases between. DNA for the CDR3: TGCGCCAGCAGCCAAGTGGAAGAAGAGACCCAGTACTCC. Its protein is CASSQVEEETQYS.

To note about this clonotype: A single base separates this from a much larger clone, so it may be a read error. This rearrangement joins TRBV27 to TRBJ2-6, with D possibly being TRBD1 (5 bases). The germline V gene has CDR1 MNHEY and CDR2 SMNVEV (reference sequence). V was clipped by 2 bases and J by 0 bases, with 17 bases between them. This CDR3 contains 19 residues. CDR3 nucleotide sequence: TGTGCCAGCAGTTTAAATCCCGCAGGGTACCTCTCTGGGGCCAACGTCCTGACTTTC. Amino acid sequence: CASSLNPAGYLSGANVLTF.

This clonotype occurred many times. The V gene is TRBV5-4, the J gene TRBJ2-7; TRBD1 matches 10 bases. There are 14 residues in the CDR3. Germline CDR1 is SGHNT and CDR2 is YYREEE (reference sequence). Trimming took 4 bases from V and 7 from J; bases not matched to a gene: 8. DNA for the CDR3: TGTGCCAGCAGCACCCGGACAGGGGGTGGGGAGCAGTACTTC. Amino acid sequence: CASSTRTGGGEQYF.

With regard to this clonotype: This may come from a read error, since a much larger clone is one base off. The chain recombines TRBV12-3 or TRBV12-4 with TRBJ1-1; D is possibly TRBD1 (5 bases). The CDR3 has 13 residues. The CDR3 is CASLMRGATEASF. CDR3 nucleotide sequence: TGTGCCAGCCTAATGAGGGGTGCCACTGAAGCTTCCTTT.

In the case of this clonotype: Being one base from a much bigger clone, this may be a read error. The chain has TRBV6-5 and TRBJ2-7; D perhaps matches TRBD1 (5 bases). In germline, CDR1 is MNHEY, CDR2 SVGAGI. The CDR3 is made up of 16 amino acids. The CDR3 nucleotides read TGTGCCAGCAGTTACTCGACAGTGGCGACAGCCTACGAGCGGTACTTC. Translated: CASSYSTVATAYERYF.